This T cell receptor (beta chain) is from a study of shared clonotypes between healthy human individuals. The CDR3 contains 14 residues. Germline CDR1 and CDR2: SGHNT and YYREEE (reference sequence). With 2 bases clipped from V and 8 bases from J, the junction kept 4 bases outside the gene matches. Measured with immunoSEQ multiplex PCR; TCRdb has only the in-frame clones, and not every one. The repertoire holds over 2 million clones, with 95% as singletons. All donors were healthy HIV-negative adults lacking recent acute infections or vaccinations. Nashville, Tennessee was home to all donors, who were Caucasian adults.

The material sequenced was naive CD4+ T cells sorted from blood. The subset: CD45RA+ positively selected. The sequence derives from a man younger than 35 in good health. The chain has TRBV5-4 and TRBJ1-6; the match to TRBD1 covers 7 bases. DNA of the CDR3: TGTGCCAGCAGCTTAGGAGGGGGCGATTCACCCCTCCACTTT. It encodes CASSLGGGDSPLHF.